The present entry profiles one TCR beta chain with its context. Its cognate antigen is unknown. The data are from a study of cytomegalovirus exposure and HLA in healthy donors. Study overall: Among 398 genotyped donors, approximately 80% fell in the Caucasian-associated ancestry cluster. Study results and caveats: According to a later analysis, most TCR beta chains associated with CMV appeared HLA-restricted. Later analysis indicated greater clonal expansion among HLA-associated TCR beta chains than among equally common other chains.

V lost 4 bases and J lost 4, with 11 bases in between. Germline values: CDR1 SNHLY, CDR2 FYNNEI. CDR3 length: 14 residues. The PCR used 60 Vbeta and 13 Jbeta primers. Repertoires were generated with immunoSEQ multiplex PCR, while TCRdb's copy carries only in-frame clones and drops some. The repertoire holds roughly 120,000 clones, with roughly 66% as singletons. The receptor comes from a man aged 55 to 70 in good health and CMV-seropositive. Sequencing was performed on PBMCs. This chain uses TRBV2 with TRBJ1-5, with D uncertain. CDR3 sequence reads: CASSAQSENQPQHF. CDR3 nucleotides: TGTGCCAGCAGTGCACAGAGTGAAAATCAGCCCCAGCATTTT.